This TCR beta chain stems from a study of lymphopenia after photon versus proton radiotherapy. Findings and limits, study-wide: Authors raise, but do not show, better survival with proton therapy. Under photons, naive T cells and diversity fell while effector/memory populations rose. Post-nadir diversity loss with photons came from oligoclonal expansion, particularly CD8+ Temra cells.

For this clone: Its matching antigen is unknown.

Libraries were prepared by immunoSEQ multiplex PCR; TCRdb keeps only in-frame clonotypes and omits some of them. The repertoire holds some 70,000 clones, with 87% as singletons. From germline, CDR1 is GTSNPN and CDR2 SVGIG (reference sequence). The CDR3 loop spans 14 amino acids. Trimming pared 2 bases from V and 2 bases from J, leaving 12 bases between. Sequenced material: peripheral blood, taken from a patient treated with proton-based radiotherapy. This receptor was obtained from a man at least 80 years old with esophageal cancer. The chain has TRBV30 and TRBJ1-1, with TRBD1 as a possible D gene (5 bases). CDR3 protein: CAWSFKGRNTEAFF. The CDR3 nucleotides are TGTGCCTGGAGTTTTAAGGGACGTAACACTGAAGCTTTCTTT.